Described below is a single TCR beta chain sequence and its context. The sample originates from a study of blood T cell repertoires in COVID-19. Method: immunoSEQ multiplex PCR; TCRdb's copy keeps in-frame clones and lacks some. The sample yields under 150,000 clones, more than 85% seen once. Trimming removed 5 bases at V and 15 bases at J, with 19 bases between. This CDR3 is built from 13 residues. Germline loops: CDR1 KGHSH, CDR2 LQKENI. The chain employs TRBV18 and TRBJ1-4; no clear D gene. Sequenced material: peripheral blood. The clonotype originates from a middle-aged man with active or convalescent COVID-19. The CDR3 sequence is CASSSRERGLVFF. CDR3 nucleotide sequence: TGTGCCAGCTCATCACGCGAGAGAGGTTTAGTGTTTTTT.